This passage covers 11 T cell receptor beta chains from one sample sequenced in a study of cytomegalovirus exposure and HLA in healthy donors. PCR was performed using 60 Vbeta and 13 Jbeta primers. Data came from immunoSEQ multiplex PCR; TCRdb stores just in-frame clones and leaves some out. The data hold over 75,000 clones, with around 74% observed a single time. Source material: PBMCs. Source of these receptors: a man in his forties or fifties in good health and CMV-seropositive.

This clone appeared once. V gene TRBV11-2 combines with J gene TRBJ1-5; D may be TRBD1 (5 bases). The CDR3 spans 15 residues. Germline CDR1 and CDR2: SGHAT and FQNNGV. Trimming took 1 base from V and 7 from J, leaving 14 bases between them. The CDR3 sequence: CASSLGRVPDQPQHF. As DNA, the CDR3 is TGTGCCAGCAGCTTAGGCAGGGTTCCCGACCAGCCCCAGCATTTT.

This clone was observed a few times. Here the CDR3 omits its conserved ending phenylalanine or tryptophan, so a read error is the likely source. The DNA is left out, because the CDR3 cannot be placed on it with certainty; the CDR3 is given as TCRdb lists it. The V and J genes are TRBV25-1 and TRBJ2-7; no DNA check was done on the table's D call, TRBD2. The CDR3 is 11 amino acids long, termini counted. Germline-derived CDR1 and CDR2 are MGHDK and SYGVNS. This chain's CDR3 is CASSARGLVRL.

A word on this clone: The same CDR3 can be traced to other DNA sequences in this sample. The chain recombines TRBV5-1 with TRBJ2-5; tentative D call: TRBD2 (5 bases). Germline CDR1 and CDR2: SGHRS and YFSETQ. The CDR3 loop spans 14 amino acids. Trimming left V 0 bases short and J 2 bases short, with 8 bases between. DNA of the CDR3: TGCGCCAGCAGCTTGGGAACGGGGCAAGAGACCCAGTACTTC. This translates into CASSLGTGQETQYF.

This rearrangement joins TRBV7-2 to TRBJ1-6; D gene ambiguous. Germline V gene sequence: CDR1 SGHTA, CDR2 FQGNSA. V lost 5 bases and J 8 bases, leaving 7 bases between the germline ends. This CDR3 contains 12 residues. The CDR3 sequence is CASSPGDSPLHF. CDR3 DNA sequence: TGTGCCAGCAGCCCTGGAGATTCACCCCTCCACTTT.

The chain joins TRBV11-1 to TRBJ2-1, with a tentative D call TRBD2 (6 bases). The germline CDR1 and CDR2 sequences are SGHAT and FQDESV (reference sequence). CDR3 size: 13 residues. With 3 bases removed from V and 9 bases from J, the gap between germline ends came to 12 bases. The CDR3 nucleotides read TGTGCCAGCAGCTTCGGGAGAGGAGGTGAGCAGTTCTTC. It is translated as CASSFGRGGEQFF. The full variable domain, its missing parts supplied by reference TRBV11-1 and TRBJ2-1, is EAEVAQSPRYKITEKSQAVAFWCDPISGHATLYWYRQILGQGPELLVQFQDESVVDDSQLPKDRFSAERLKGVDSTLKIQPAELGDSAMYLCASSFGRGGEQFFGPGTRLTVL.

V is TRBV28 and J is TRBJ2-5; D might be TRBD2 (5 bases). This CDR3 comprises 15 residues. V was pared by 6 bases and J by 3 bases, with 17 bases between. Germline values: CDR1 MDHEN, CDR2 SYDVKM. CDR3 bases: TGTGCCAGCAGCGACACTCCGACGGGAAAAGAGACCCAGTACTTC. It yields the protein CASSDTPTGKETQYF.

This clone was observed a handful of times. The CDR3 coding sequence is TGTGCCAGCAGCGGCGGGGGCTCCTACGAGCAGTACTTC. Encoded protein: CASSGGGSYEQYF. The chain joins TRBV11-3 to TRBJ2-7, with TRBD2 identical over 7 bases. Trimming took 5 bases from V and 0 from J; bases not matched to a gene: 1. CDR3 length equals 13 residues. Per the germline V gene, CDR1 is SGHNT and CDR2 is YENEEA.

The rearrangement links TRBV4-1 to TRBJ2-5; the match to TRBD2 covers 16 bases. After removal of 0 bases from V and 4 bases from J, the junction contained 5 bases not matched to a gene. This CDR3 comprises 18 residues. Germline V CDR1 and CDR2: MGHRA, YSYEKL. The DNA of the CDR3 is TGCGCCAGCAGCCAAGAGAGGGGACTAGCGGGGGGGAGAGAGACCCAGTACTTC. Protein product: CASSQERGLAGGRETQYF.

Points on this clone: Other DNA sequences in the sample encode the same CDR3. The V call is TRBV15, the J call TRBJ1-2, with D hard to call. The V gene lost 0 bases and the J gene lost 5 bases, with 16 bases spanning the gap. CDR1 LNHNV and CDR2 YYDKDF come from the germline V gene (reference sequence). CDR3 length equals 16 residues. CDR3 in amino acids: CATSRDRGSSSYGYTF. In DNA form, the CDR3 reads TGTGCCACCAGCAGAGATCGGGGTTCAAGTTCTTATGGCTACACCTTC. Looking up the rest from reference TRBV15 and TRBJ1-2 gives the full variable domain: DAMVIQNPRYQVTQFGKPVTLSCSQTLNHNVMYWYQQKSSQAPKLLFHYYDKDFNNEADTPDNFQSRRPNTSFCFLDIRSPGLGDTAMYLCATSRDRGSSSYGYTFGSGTRLTVV.

The rearrangement uses TRBV18 and TRBJ2-1, with TRBD2 matching over 14 bases. CDR3 length: 16 amino acids. CDR1 is KGHSH and CDR2 is LQKENI in the germline V gene. V shed 6 bases and J 3 bases; nucleotides not matched to a gene: 4. The CDR3 nucleotides read TGTGCCAGCTCCCCCGGGACTAGCGGGAGCTACAATGAGCAGTTCTTC. It encodes CASSPGTSGSYNEQFF. Filled out from reference TRBV18 and TRBJ2-1, the complete variable domain reads NAGVMQNPRHLVRRRGQEARLRCSPMKGHSHVYWYRQLPEEGLKFMVYLQKENIIDESGMPKERFSAEFPKEGPSILRIQQVVRGDSAAYFCASSPGTSGSYNEQFFGPGTRLTVL.

The gene calls are TRBV27 and TRBJ1-6; D is perhaps TRBD1 (6 bases). V dropped 5 bases and J dropped 4 bases, with 9 bases sitting between them. This CDR3 is 14 amino acids long. Germline V gives CDR1 MNHEY, CDR2 SMNVEV (reference sequence). CDR3: CASSQGFYNSPLHF. The CDR3 region has the DNA TGTGCCAGCAGTCAGGGGTTTTATAATTCACCCCTCCACTTT.